The source of this T cell receptor (beta chain) is a study of cytomegalovirus exposure and HLA in healthy donors. General observations from the study: In a later analysis, TCR beta V- and J-gene trimming was associated with a missense DCLRE1C variant. Sequence variants that were highly shared formed a cluster that was likely a sequencing artifact. Presence/absence results assume similar sequencing depth per donor, which may not hold.

The PCR used 60 Vbeta and 13 Jbeta primers. As originally analysed: Later analysis identified roughly 82 million unique TCR beta chains, 9 million to 12 million shared. This table comes from immunoSEQ multiplex PCR, and its TCRdb copy is limited to in-frame clones, with some not included. The DNA was the basis for D and trimming; V, J and clone size are from that table. Found here are about 110,000 clones, approximately 79% of them singletons; the top ten hold about 3.6%. Concerning this clone: Its cognate antigen is unknown.

CDR3 length equals 14 residues. Germline V CDR1 and CDR2: SGHRS, YFSETQ. V lost 6 bases to trimming and J lost 3 bases; unmatched junction nucleotides: 6. The source material was PBMCs. The V and J genes are TRBV5-1 and TRBJ2-5; 9 bases line up with TRBD2. The sequence was collected from a man in his sixties in good health and CMV-seronegative. CDR3 sequence reads: CASTAGGPEETQYF. In DNA form, the CDR3 reads TGCGCCAGCACGGCGGGGGGGCCAGAAGAGACCCAGTACTTC.